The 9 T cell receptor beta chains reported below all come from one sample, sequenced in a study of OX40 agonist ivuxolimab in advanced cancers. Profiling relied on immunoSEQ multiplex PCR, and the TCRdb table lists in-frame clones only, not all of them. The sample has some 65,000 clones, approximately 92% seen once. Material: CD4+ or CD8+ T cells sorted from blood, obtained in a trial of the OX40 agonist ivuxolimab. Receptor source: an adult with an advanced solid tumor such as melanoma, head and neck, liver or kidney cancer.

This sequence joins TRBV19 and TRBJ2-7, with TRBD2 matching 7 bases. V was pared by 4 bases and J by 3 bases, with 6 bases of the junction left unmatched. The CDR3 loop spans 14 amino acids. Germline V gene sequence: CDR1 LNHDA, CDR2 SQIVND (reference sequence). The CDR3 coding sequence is TGTGCCAGTAGTACTAGCGGAGAGCGCTACGAGCAGTACTTC. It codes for CASSTSGERYEQYF.

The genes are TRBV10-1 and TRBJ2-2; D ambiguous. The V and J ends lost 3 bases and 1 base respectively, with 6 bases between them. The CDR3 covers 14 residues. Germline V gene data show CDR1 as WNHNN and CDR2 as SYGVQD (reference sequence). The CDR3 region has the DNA TGCGCCAGCAGTGACCCAGGGAACACCGGGGAGCTGTTTTTT. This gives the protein CASSDPGNTGELFF.

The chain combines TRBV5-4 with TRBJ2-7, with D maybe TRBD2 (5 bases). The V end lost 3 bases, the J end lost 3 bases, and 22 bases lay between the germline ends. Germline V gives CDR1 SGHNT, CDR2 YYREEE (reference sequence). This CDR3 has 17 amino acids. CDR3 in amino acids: CASSSSKGGYSIYEQYF. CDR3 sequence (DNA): TGTGCCAGCAGCTCCTCTAAAGGAGGCTATTCAATCTACGAGCAGTACTTC.

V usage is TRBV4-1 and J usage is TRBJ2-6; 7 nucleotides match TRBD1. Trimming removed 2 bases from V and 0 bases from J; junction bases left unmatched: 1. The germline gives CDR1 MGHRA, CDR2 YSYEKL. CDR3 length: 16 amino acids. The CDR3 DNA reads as TGCGCCAGCAGCCAAACAGGGGCCTCTGGGGCCAACGTCCTGACTTTC. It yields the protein CASSQTGASGANVLTF.

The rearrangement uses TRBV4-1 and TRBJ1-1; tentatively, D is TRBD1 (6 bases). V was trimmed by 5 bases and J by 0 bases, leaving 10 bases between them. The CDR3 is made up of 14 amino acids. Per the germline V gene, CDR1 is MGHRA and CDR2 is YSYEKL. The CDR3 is CASSVGQMNTEAFF. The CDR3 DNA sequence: TGCGCCAGCAGCGTAGGACAGATGAACACTGAAGCTTTCTTT.

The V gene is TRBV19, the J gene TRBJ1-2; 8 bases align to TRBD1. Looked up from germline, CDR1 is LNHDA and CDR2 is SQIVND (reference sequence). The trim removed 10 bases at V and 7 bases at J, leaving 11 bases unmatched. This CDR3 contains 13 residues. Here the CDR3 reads CATETGAAFGYTF. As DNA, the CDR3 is TGTGCCACCGAGACAGGGGCGGCTTTTGGCTACACCTTC.

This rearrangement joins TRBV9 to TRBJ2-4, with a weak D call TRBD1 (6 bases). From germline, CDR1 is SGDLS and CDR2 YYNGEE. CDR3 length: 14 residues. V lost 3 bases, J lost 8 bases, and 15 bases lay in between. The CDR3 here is CASSEQGGWDIQYF. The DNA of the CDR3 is TGTGCCAGCAGCGAACAGGGCGGGTGGGACATTCAGTACTTC.

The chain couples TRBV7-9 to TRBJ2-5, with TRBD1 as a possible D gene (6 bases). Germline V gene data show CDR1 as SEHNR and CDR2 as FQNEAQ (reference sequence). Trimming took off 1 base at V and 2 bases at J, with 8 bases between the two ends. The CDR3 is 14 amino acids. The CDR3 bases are TGTGCCAGCAGCTTAGAAGGGGGTCAAGAGACCCAGTACTTC. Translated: CASSLEGGQETQYF.

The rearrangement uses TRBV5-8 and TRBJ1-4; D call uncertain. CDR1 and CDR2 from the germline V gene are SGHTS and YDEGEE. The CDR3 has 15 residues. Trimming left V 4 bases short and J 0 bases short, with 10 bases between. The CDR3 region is CASSASQATNEKLFF. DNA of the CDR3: TGTGCCAGCAGCGCCTCTCAAGCAACTAATGAAAAACTGTTTTTT.